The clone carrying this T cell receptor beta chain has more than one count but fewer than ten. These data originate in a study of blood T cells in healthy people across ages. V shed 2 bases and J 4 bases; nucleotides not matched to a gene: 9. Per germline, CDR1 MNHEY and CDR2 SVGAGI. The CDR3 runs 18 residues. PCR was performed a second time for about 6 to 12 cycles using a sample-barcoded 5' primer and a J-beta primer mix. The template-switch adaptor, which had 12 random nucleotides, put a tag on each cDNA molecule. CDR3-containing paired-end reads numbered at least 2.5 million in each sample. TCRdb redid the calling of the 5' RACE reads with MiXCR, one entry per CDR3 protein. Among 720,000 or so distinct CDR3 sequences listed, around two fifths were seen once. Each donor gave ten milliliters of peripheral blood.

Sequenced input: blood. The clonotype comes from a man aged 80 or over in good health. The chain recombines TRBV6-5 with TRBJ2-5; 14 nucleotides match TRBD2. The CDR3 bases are TGTGCCAGCAGTTACGGGACTAGCGGGAGTGTATACAGAGAGACCCAGTACTTC. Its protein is CASSYGTSGSVYRETQYF.